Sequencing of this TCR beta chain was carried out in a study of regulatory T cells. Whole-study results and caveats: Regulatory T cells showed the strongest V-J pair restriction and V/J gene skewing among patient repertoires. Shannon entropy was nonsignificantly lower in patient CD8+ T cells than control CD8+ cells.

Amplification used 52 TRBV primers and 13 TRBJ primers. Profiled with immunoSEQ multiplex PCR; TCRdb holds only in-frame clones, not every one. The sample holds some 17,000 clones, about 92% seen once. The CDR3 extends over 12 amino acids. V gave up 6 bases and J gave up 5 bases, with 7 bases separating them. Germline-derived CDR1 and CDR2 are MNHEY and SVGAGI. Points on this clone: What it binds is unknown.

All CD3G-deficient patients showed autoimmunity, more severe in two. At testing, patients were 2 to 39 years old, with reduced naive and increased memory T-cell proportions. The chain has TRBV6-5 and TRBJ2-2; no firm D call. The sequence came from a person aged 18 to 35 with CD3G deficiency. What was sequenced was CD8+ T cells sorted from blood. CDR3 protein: CASSPSTGELFF. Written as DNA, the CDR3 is TGTGCCAGCAGCCCCTCGACCGGGGAGCTGTTTTTT.